This T cell receptor beta chain was sequenced during a study of CD8 T cells in ankylosing spondylitis. This clonotype was seen more than once but under ten times. Its antigen is not identified. Study-wide results and caveats: Characteristic, it appeared, of ankylosing spondylitis blood was a TCR beta motif of roughly eight highly homologous variants.

TCRdb re-called the 5' RACE reads through MiXCR, storing one row per CDR3 protein. Of 470,000 or so distinct CDR3 sequences listed, 20% to 30% are singletons. The CDR3 covers 15 residues. Trimming pared 1 base from V and 5 bases from J, leaving 14 bases between. From germline, CDR1 is SGHAT and CDR2 FQNNGV. The sample consisted of blood, either unsorted or a sorted T cell fraction (not recorded which). The chain carries TRBV11-2 and TRBJ2-5; D not resolved. This receptor was taken from a male donor with ankylosing spondylitis. The DNA of the CDR3 is TGTGCCAGCAGCTTAGCCGGCCCCGTCAGGGAGACCCAGTACTTC. As protein: CASSLAGPVRETQYF.